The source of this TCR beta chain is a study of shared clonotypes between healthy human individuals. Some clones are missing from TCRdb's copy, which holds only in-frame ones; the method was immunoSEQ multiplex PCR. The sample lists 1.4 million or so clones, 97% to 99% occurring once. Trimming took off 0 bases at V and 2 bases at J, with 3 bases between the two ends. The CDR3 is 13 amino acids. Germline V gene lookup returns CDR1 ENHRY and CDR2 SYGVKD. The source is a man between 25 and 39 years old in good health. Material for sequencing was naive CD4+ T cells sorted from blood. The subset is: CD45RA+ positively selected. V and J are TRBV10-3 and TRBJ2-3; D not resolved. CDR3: CAISESYTDTQYF. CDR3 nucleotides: TGTGCCATCAGTGAGTCCTACACAGATACGCAGTATTTT.